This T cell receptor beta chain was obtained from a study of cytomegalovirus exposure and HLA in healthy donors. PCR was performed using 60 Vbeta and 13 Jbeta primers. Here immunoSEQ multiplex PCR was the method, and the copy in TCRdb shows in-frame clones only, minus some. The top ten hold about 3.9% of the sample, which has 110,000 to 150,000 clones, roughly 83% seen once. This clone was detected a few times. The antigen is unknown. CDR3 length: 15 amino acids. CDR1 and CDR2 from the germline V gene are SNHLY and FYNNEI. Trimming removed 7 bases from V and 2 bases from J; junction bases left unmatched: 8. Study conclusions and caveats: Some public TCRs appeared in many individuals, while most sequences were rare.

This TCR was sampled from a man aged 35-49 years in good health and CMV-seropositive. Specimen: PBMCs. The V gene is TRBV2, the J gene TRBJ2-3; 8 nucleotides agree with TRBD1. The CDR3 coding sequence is TGTGCCAGCACCGGCCCAGGGGGCAACACAGATACGCAGTATTTT. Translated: CASTGPGGNTDTQYF.